Shown below are 23 T cell receptor beta chains from a single sample sequenced in a study of cytomegalovirus exposure and HLA in healthy donors. It was with 60 Vbeta and 13 Jbeta primers that the PCR ran. The assay was immunoSEQ multiplex PCR, and TCRdb's table has in-frame clones only and misses some. The table has tens of thousands of clones, roughly 80% seen once. The sequenced sample consisted of PBMCs. The origin of the receptors is a man aged 25-40 years in good health and CMV-seronegative.

This chain links TRBV4-1 with TRBJ1-5, with D hard to call. This CDR3 is built from 14 residues. Germline CDR1 reads MGHRA; CDR2 reads YSYEKL. V lost 1 base to trimming and J lost 0 bases, with 4 bases between them. CDR3 sequence: CASSQVHSNQPQHF. The CDR3 DNA reads as TGCGCCAGCAGCCAAGTCCATAGCAATCAGCCCCAGCATTTT.

Here the CDR3 DNA reads TGTGCCAGCGCAGGGACAGGGGATTCACCCCTCCACTTT. This translates into CASAGTGDSPLHF. The chain couples TRBV28 to TRBJ1-6; 10 bases line up with TRBD1. This CDR3 has 13 amino acids. Germline V gene sequence: CDR1 MDHEN, CDR2 SYDVKM. V lost 8 bases to trimming and J lost 8 bases; unmatched junction nucleotides: 3.

The chain links TRBV6-6 to TRBJ2-2; 7 bases match TRBD2. The CDR3 consists of 16 residues. Germline CDR1 MNHNY, CDR2 SVGAGI (reference sequence). The V segment lost 5 bases and the J segment 5 bases; nucleotides outside the gene matches: 11. The CDR3: CASSNPGDGRTGELFF. The DNA of the CDR3 is TGTGCCAGCAGTAACCCCGGGGACGGGAGGACCGGGGAGCTGTTTTTT.

The chain carries TRBV10-1 and TRBJ2-1; TRBD2 aligns across 8 bases. From germline, CDR1 is WNHNN and CDR2 SYGVQD (reference sequence). The CDR3 contains 15 residues. J gave up 10 bases and V 6 bases, and 14 bases lay outside the gene matches. Here the CDR3 reads CASSPGTRRSGEQFF. In nucleotides, the CDR3 is TGCGCCAGCAGCCCCGGGACTAGACGATCGGGGGAGCAGTTCTTC.

J is TRBJ2-5 and V is TRBV7-2, with 7 positions matching TRBD2. CDR3 size: 14 residues. Germline V gene sequence: CDR1 SGHTA, CDR2 FQGNSA. V lost 1 base and J lost 2; bases outside the gene matches: 1. CDR3: CASSLGRGQETQYF. The DNA for the CDR3 is TGTGCCAGCAGCTTAGGGCGGGGGCAAGAGACCCAGTACTTC. Together with reference TRBV7-2 and TRBJ2-5, the CDR3 gives the full variable domain: GAGVSQSPSNKVTEKGKDVELRCDPISGHTALYWYRQSLGQGLEFLIYFQGNSAPDKSGLPSDRFSAERTGGSVSTLTIQRTQQEDSAVYLCASSLGRGQETQYFGPGTRLLVL.

This chain connects TRBV5-1 to TRBJ2-2; D is possibly TRBD2 (5 bases). CDR1 and CDR2 from the germline V gene are SGHRS and YFSETQ. V gave up 1 base and J gave up 0 bases, with 10 bases separating them. The CDR3 runs to 16 residues. CDR3 bases: TGCGCCAGCAGCTTGAGGAGGCAGGCGAACACCGGGGAGCTGTTTTTT. This encodes CASSLRRQANTGELFF. The full variable domain, its missing parts supplied by reference TRBV5-1 and TRBJ2-2, is KAGVTQTPRYLIKTRGQQVTLSCSPISGHRSVSWYQQTPGQGLQFLFEYFSETQRNKGNFPGRFSGRQFSNSRSEMNVSTLELGDSALYLCASSLRRQANTGELFFGEGSRLTVL.

This clone showed up just once. The chain combines TRBV25-1 with TRBJ1-2; 11 positions agree with TRBD1. J was trimmed by 4 bases and V by 8 bases; bases with no gene match: 12. Germline CDR1 is MGHDK and CDR2 is SYGVNS. CDR3 length equals 16 residues. The CDR3 sequence: CASFGPGQGGLYGYTF. The CDR3 DNA follows: TGTGCCAGCTTTGGCCCGGGACAGGGGGGCCTCTATGGCTACACCTTC.

The rearrangement joins TRBV19 to TRBJ1-1; possible D gene TRBD1, 5 bases. This CDR3 has 16 residues. Germline V CDR1 and CDR2: LNHDA, SQIVND (reference sequence). V was shortened by 0 bases and J by 0 bases, with 11 bases between the two germline ends. CDR3 sequence: CASSIDWGGVNTEAFF. DNA for the CDR3: TGTGCCAGTAGTATAGATTGGGGGGGGGTGAACACTGAAGCTTTCTTT.

Notes on this clone: Germline and junction disagree at one end, which may indicate a read error. V and J are TRBV7-2 and TRBJ2-5, with D perhaps TRBD1 (7 bases). Germline CDR1 and CDR2: SGHTA and FQGNSA. The CDR3 is 13 amino acids. For the CDR3, the DNA is TGTGCCAACAGCTCAGGGGGGAAAGAGACCCAGTACTTC. Translating gives CANSSGGKETQYF.

V usage is TRBV5-6 and J usage is TRBJ2-7; D may be TRBD1 (5 bases). Deletions cut 4 bases from V and 7 bases from J, with 21 bases between. The CDR3 consists of 15 residues. Germline values: CDR1 SGHDT, CDR2 YYEEEE. The CDR3 coding sequence is TGTGCCAGCAGCGATAAGGGGCCTTCGGTGGGGGAGCAGTACTTC. Its translation: CASSDKGPSVGEQYF.

The gene calls are TRBV30 and TRBJ1-1; the D is unclear. The ends were cut back, 1 base at V and 1 base at J, with 7 bases in the middle. Germline V lookup: CDR1 GTSNPN, CDR2 SVGIG (reference sequence). This CDR3 has 13 amino acids. This chain's CDR3 is CAWSARWNTEAFF. The CDR3 DNA reads TGTGCCTGGAGTGCCCGTTGGAACACTGAAGCTTTCTTT.

The rearrangement joins TRBV27 to TRBJ1-3; D is unresolved. Germline CDR1 MNHEY, CDR2 SMNVEV (reference sequence). Trimming left V 4 bases short and J 0 bases short, with 7 bases between. The CDR3 is 14 residues long. CDR3 coding DNA: TGTGCCAGCAGTTCCCACGGCTCTGGAAACACCATATATTTT. Translating it yields CASSSHGSGNTIYF.

This clone was counted once. CDR3 DNA: TGTGCCAGCAGCCCCGTCGGACAGGGGGCACTTTCTTCGAAGACCCAGTACTTC. Its protein is CASSPVGQGALSSKTQYF. The chain has TRBV9 and TRBJ2-5; 11 nucleotides agree with TRBD1. The CDR3 is made up of 18 amino acids. The trim removed 4 bases at V and 6 bases at J, leaving 17 bases unmatched. Germline CDR1 and CDR2: SGDLS and YYNGEE. The full variable domain, completed using reference TRBV9 and TRBJ2-5, is DSGVTQTPKHLITATGQRVTLRCSPRSGDLSVYWYQQSLDQGLQFLIQYYNGEERAKGNILERFSAQQFPDLHSELNLSSLELGDSALYFCASSPVGQGALSSKTQYFGPGTRLLVL.

The V and J genes are TRBV5-1 and TRBJ1-3, with 7 bases lining up with TRBD1. This CDR3 region has 15 residues. The germline V gene encodes CDR1 SGHRS and CDR2 YFSETQ. After removal of 4 bases from V and 0 bases from J, the junction contained 4 bases not matched to a gene. The CDR3 spells CASSQPGGSGNTIYF. For the CDR3, the DNA is TGCGCCAGCAGCCAGCCAGGGGGCTCTGGAAACACCATATATTTT.

The chain combines TRBV13 with TRBJ2-7; 8 nucleotides agree with TRBD1. Per germline, CDR1 PRHDT and CDR2 FYEKMQ (reference sequence). Trimming removed 5 bases from V and 5 bases from J; junction bases left unmatched: 8. CDR3 length equals 14 residues. CDR3 nucleotide sequence: TGTGCCAGCAGCATCGGACAGGGTCTACACGAGCAGTACTTC. This gives the protein CASSIGQGLHEQYF.

This chain joins TRBV7-2 and TRBJ2-3; perhaps TRBD1 as D (6 bases). V lost 8 bases and J 7 bases, leaving 16 bases between the germline ends. The CDR3 sequence is 13 residues long. Germline V lookup: CDR1 SGHTA, CDR2 FQGNSA. The CDR3 loop reads CASGIGGPNTQYF. In nucleotides, the CDR3 is TGTGCCAGCGGGATAGGGGGTCCGAATACGCAGTATTTT.

This clone was observed a handful of times. The V call is TRBV6-6, the J call TRBJ1-1, with 7 positions matching TRBD1. The CDR3 has 16 residues. Germline V gene data show CDR1 as MNHNY and CDR2 as SVGAGI (reference sequence). V shed 2 bases, J shed 0 bases, and the junction held 6 bases outside the gene matches. In DNA, the CDR3 is TGTGCCAGCAGTTACGGGCTCGACAGGGTGAACACTGAAGCTTTCTTT. Translating gives CASSYGLDRVNTEAFF.

This clone was detected a few times. The chain recombines TRBV2 with TRBJ1-5; unclear D gene. CDR1 and CDR2 (germline): SNHLY, FYNNEI. The CDR3 covers 14 residues. V shed 6 bases and J shed 0 bases, with 9 bases lying between them. The CDR3 loop reads CASRKENSNQPQHF. CDR3 nucleotides: TGTGCCAGCAGGAAGGAGAATAGCAATCAGCCCCAGCATTTT.

The chain carries TRBV9 and TRBJ1-1; possibly TRBD1 for D (5 bases). V was shortened by 0 bases and J by 2 bases, with 8 bases between the two germline ends. CDR3 length equals 14 residues. Germline-derived CDR1 and CDR2 are SGDLS and YYNGEE. In nucleotides, the CDR3 is TGTGCCAGCAGCGTAGCTGGGGCTAACACTGAAGCTTTCTTT. Translating it yields CASSVAGANTEAFF.

J is TRBJ1-4 and V is TRBV30; 7 bases are a match to TRBD1. The germline gives CDR1 GTSNPN, CDR2 SVGIG (reference sequence). The CDR3 contains 14 residues. V trimming: 2 bases; J trimming: 6 bases; junction bases outside the gene matches: 6. This CDR3 reads CAWSSDRDDEKLFF. CDR3 DNA sequence: TGTGCCTGGAGTTCCGACAGGGATGATGAAAAACTGTTTTTT.

This clone was seen once. V gene TRBV19 combines with J gene TRBJ1-5, with a tentative D call TRBD1 (5 bases). V was shortened by 1 base and J by 3 bases, with 7 bases between the two germline ends. Germline CDR1 is LNHDA and CDR2 is SQIVND (reference sequence). CDR3 size: 14 residues. The CDR3 loop reads CASSIVGVNQPQHF. CDR3 nucleotide sequence: TGTGCCAGTAGTATAGTAGGGGTCAATCAGCCCCAGCATTTT.

CDR3 sequence reads: CASSHLATPTREDTEAFF. The CDR3 DNA is TGTGCCAGCAGCCACCTAGCGACTCCCACCAGGGAGGACACTGAAGCTTTCTTT. This chain uses TRBV14 with TRBJ1-1; D is possibly TRBD1 (5 bases). Germline V gene lookup returns CDR1 SGHDN and CDR2 FVKESK. This CDR3 has 18 residues. V was pared by 3 bases and J by 3 bases, with 23 bases between.

This rearrangement joins TRBV6-5 to TRBJ2-7, with D perhaps matching TRBD2 (6 bases). This CDR3 has 15 residues. The ends were cut back, 5 bases at V and 3 bases at J, with 17 bases in the middle. In germline, CDR1 is MNHEY, CDR2 SVGAGI. The CDR3 nucleotides are TGTGCCAGCAGTGGGGGAGGCGTTTCCCTCTACGAGCAGTACTTC. This encodes CASSGGGVSLYEQYF.